The 20 T cell receptor beta chains reported below all come from one sample, sequenced in a study of blood T cell repertoires in COVID-19. Libraries were prepared by immunoSEQ multiplex PCR; TCRdb keeps only in-frame clonotypes and omits some of them. The sample shows 250,000 to 350,000 clones, more than 85% of them seen only once. Sequencing input: peripheral blood. These TCRs come from a young man with acute or convalescent COVID-19.

The chain couples TRBV12-3 or TRBV12-4 to TRBJ2-3, with 9 positions matching TRBD2. The CDR3 has 13 residues. Losses at the gene ends were 5 bases for V and 8 bases for J; bases not matched to a gene: 5. The CDR3 DNA follows: TGTGCCAGCAGTGGGCGGGAGGGGGGTACGCAGTATTTT. Residues: CASSGREGGTQYF.

This clone has a single count. The J gene is TRBJ2-5, the V gene TRBV3-1 (or the pseudogene TRBV3-2); 15 bases agree with TRBD2. J lost 9 bases, V lost 3 bases, and 17 bases had no gene match. The CDR3 loop spans 19 amino acids. The germline V gene has CDR1 LGHDT and CDR2 YNNKEL (reference sequence). CDR3 DNA sequence: TGTGCCAGCAGCCATGGGGGACTAGCGGGGGGACAGCATAAGAGGGCCCAGTACTTC. Its translation: CASSHGGLAGGQHKRAQYF.

The DNA for the CDR3 is TGTGCCAGCAGTACCGGACAGGGGGCACGGACTGAAGCTTTCTTT. This gives the protein CASSTGQGARTEAFF. V gene TRBV6-5 combines with J gene TRBJ1-1, with TRBD1 matching over 11 bases. The CDR3 has 15 residues. V was clipped by 5 bases and J by 5 bases; unmatched bases: 7. The germline CDR1 and CDR2 sequences are MNHEY and SVGAGI.

The chain employs TRBV15 and TRBJ2-1, with TRBD2 matching 11 bases. The CDR3 has 18 amino acids. Looked up from germline, CDR1 is LNHNV and CDR2 is YYDKDF (reference sequence). The V and J ends lost 1 base and 3 bases, in that order; junction bases with no gene match: 8. The CDR3 loop is CATSRVSLAGDFYNEQFF. The CDR3 DNA follows: TGTGCCACCAGCAGAGTTTCACTAGCGGGAGATTTCTACAATGAGCAGTTCTTC. Using reference TRBV15 and TRBJ2-1 for the parts outside the CDR3, the full variable domain is DAMVIQNPRYQVTQFGKPVTLSCSQTLNHNVMYWYQQKSSQAPKLLFHYYDKDFNNEADTPDNFQSRRPNTSFCFLDIRSPGLGDTAMYLCATSRVSLAGDFYNEQFFGPGTRLTVL.

CDR3 bases: TGTGCCAGCAGCGTAAGGTCCCGGACAGGGGGTAGGGGTGCTTTCTTT. It specifies CASSVRSRTGGRGAFF. The chain carries TRBV9 and TRBJ1-1; 10 nucleotides align to TRBD1. Germline V gene data show CDR1 as SGDLS and CDR2 as YYNGEE. Trimming at V came to 1 base and at J to 11 bases, leaving 14 bases not matched to a gene. This CDR3 region has 16 residues.

V and J are TRBV28 and TRBJ1-1; TRBD1 is a possible D gene (6 bases). The CDR3 is 11 amino acids. V was pared by 6 bases and J by 9 bases, with 11 bases between. The germline gives CDR1 MDHEN, CDR2 SYDVKM. CDR3 DNA sequence: TGTGCCAGCAGGCTACAGGGAAAAGCTTTCTTT. Protein product: CASRLQGKAFF.

The chain recombines TRBV19 with TRBJ1-3, with 7 bases matching TRBD1. With V trimmed by 4 bases and J by 4 bases, 10 bases remained unmatched. Per the germline V gene, CDR1 is LNHDA and CDR2 is SQIVND (reference sequence). The CDR3 runs to 16 residues. The CDR3 coding sequence is TGTGCCAGTAGTACCCCAGACAGGGTGGTCGGAAACACCATATATTTT. This translates into CASSTPDRVVGNTIYF.

This clone has a single count. The chain joins TRBV7-2 to TRBJ2-2; 15 positions agree with TRBD2. CDR3 length equals 17 residues. CDR1 SGHTA and CDR2 FQGNSA come from the germline V gene. The V and J ends lost 4 bases and 5 bases, in that order; junction bases with no gene match: 5. CDR3: CASSSGTSGGITGELFF. In nucleotides, the CDR3 is TGTGCCAGCAGCTCCGGGACTAGCGGGGGGATTACCGGGGAGCTGTTTTTT.

V gene TRBV4-1 combines with J gene TRBJ2-1, with 10 nucleotides matching TRBD2. Unmatched junction bases numbered 7, after V lost 0 bases and J lost 5 bases. This CDR3 has 17 residues. Looked up from germline, CDR1 is MGHRA and CDR2 is YSYEKL. For the CDR3, the DNA is TGCGCCAGCAGCCAAGATGGAGCGGGAGGGTGGAACAATGAGCAGTTCTTC. Encoded protein: CASSQDGAGGWNNEQFF.

The genes are TRBV5-1 and TRBJ2-1; 10 nucleotides align to TRBD1. This CDR3 spans 21 amino acids. V shed 1 base, J shed 0 bases, and the junction held 16 bases outside the gene matches. Germline CDR1 is SGHRS and CDR2 is YFSETQ. CDR3 DNA: TGCGCCAGCAGCTTGTTGGGAGGGACAGGGGAAATAGTCCTCTCCTACAATGAGCAGTTCTTC. Amino acid sequence: CASSLLGGTGEIVLSYNEQFF.

The rearrangement joins TRBV19 to TRBJ1-4, with D perhaps matching TRBD1 (5 bases). Germline lookup yields CDR1 LNHDA and CDR2 SQIVND (reference sequence). V lost 8 bases to trimming and J lost 8 bases, with 18 bases between them. This CDR3 has 14 residues. The CDR3 loop is CASYDRSLSEKLFF. CDR3 nucleotide sequence: TGTGCCAGTTACGACAGATCTTTATCCGAAAAACTGTTTTTT.

CDR3 DNA sequence: TGTGCCAGCAGTCCCGGGACAGGGAGGCGCGAGCAGTACTTC. It codes for CASSPGTGRREQYF. The J gene is TRBJ2-7, the V gene TRBV6-5; 9 nucleotides agree with TRBD1. Germline V CDR1 and CDR2: MNHEY, SVGAGI. J lost 6 bases, V lost 5 bases, and 8 bases had no gene match. CDR3 length equals 14 residues.

For the CDR3, the DNA is TGTGCCAGCAGCCAAGCCGAAGCCTACGAGCAGTACTTC. It is translated as CASSQAEAYEQYF. This chain joins TRBV11-1 and TRBJ2-7; unclear D gene. The CDR3 sequence is 13 residues long. V lost 5 bases to trimming and J lost 2 bases, with 10 bases between them. The germline CDR1 and CDR2 sequences are SGHAT and FQDESV (reference sequence). The full variable domain, with the rest looked up from reference TRBV11-1 and TRBJ2-7, is EAEVAQSPRYKITEKSQAVAFWCDPISGHATLYWYRQILGQGPELLVQFQDESVVDDSQLPKDRFSAERLKGVDSTLKIQPAELGDSAMYLCASSQAEAYEQYFGPGTRLTVT.

This clone was recorded once. This chain joins TRBV5-1 and TRBJ1-3, with D possibly matching TRBD1 (6 bases). V dropped 4 bases and J dropped 4 bases, with 15 bases sitting between them. CDR1 SGHRS and CDR2 YFSETQ come from the germline V gene. The CDR3 runs 15 residues. Here the CDR3 DNA reads TGCGCCAGCAGCCTGAAACAGGGATCAGGAAACACCATATATTTT. It encodes CASSLKQGSGNTIYF.

The chain employs TRBV18 and TRBJ1-2, with D possibly TRBD1 on 5 matching bases. The CDR3 totals 16 residues. CDR1 is KGHSH and CDR2 is LQKENI in the germline V gene. Between the trimmed V and J ends, which lost 2 bases and 6 bases, there was a span of 19 bases. For the CDR3, the DNA is TGTGCCAGCTCACCAAGCGGGACCACCCTGTCTAATGGCTACACCTTC. It is translated as CASSPSGTTLSNGYTF.

V gene TRBV7-9 combines with J gene TRBJ2-7, with 8 bases aligning to TRBD2. V dropped 6 bases and J dropped 3; count of bases not matched to a gene: 13. The germline V gene has CDR1 SEHNR and CDR2 FQNEAQ (reference sequence). The CDR3 totals 16 residues. The DNA for the CDR3 is TGTGCCAGCAGTCGGGGAACAGCGGGAGACCTCTACGAGCAGTACTTC. Its translation is CASSRGTAGDLYEQYF. Variable domain in full (rest from reference TRBV7-9 and TRBJ2-7): DTGVSQNPRHKITKRGQNVTFRCDPISEHNRLYWYRQTLGQGPEFLTYFQNEAQLEKSRLLSDRFSAERPKGSFSTLEIQRTEQGDSAMYLCASSRGTAGDLYEQYFGPGTRLTVT.

The rearrangement joins TRBV2 to TRBJ1-1, with 7 nucleotides matching TRBD1. With 9 bases clipped from V and 0 bases from J, the junction kept 13 bases outside the gene matches. The CDR3 consists of 16 residues. Germline-derived CDR1 and CDR2 are SNHLY and FYNNEI. The CDR3 nucleotides read TGTGCCAGTCTTGAGAGGGGGCGGTGGGTGAACACTGAAGCTTTCTTT. Protein product: CASLERGRWVNTEAFF. Complete variable domain (other parts from reference TRBV2 and TRBJ1-1): EPEVTQTPSHQVTQMGQEVILRCVPISNHLYFYWYRQILGQKVEFLVSFYNNEISEKSEIFDDQFSVERPDGSNFTLKIRSTKLEDSAMYFCASLERGRWVNTEAFFGQGTRLTVV.

The chain is built from TRBV5-4 and TRBJ2-7; TRBD2 agrees at 8 bases. V trimming: 4 bases; J trimming: 5 bases; junction bases outside the gene matches: 8. Germline V lookup: CDR1 SGHNT, CDR2 YYREEE (reference sequence). There are 14 residues in the CDR3. CDR3 sequence reads: CASSTGLAFHEQYF. The CDR3 DNA is TGTGCCAGCAGCACCGGACTAGCCTTCCACGAGCAGTACTTC.

This chain joins TRBV28 and TRBJ1-5, with TRBD1 as a possible D gene (6 bases). The CDR3 extends over 13 amino acids. V was clipped by 4 bases and J by 7 bases, with 11 bases between them. CDR1 is MDHEN, CDR2 SYDVKM, per germline. The DNA for the CDR3 is TGTGCCAGCAGTTCCAGGGGAAGACAGCCCCAGCATTTT. Translated, it gives CASSSRGRQPQHF.

DNA of the CDR3: TGTGCCAGCAGCTCCCCCGGCCCGGGGAACACAGATACGCAGTATTTT. Translating gives CASSSPGPGNTDTQYF. The chain couples TRBV11-3 to TRBJ2-3; a possible D gene is TRBD2 (5 bases). The germline V and J ends were trimmed by 4 bases and 2 bases, with 16 bases remaining between them. The germline V gene encodes CDR1 SGHNT and CDR2 YENEEA. CDR3 length equals 16 residues. Full variable domain (rest looked up from reference TRBV11-3 and TRBJ2-3): EAGVVQSPRYKIIEKKQPVAFWCNPISGHNTLYWYLQNLGQGPELLIRYENEEAVDDSQLPKDRFSAERLKGVDSTLKIQPAELGDSAVYLCASSSPGPGNTDTQYFGPGTRLTVL.